A selection of T cell receptor beta chains follows, all from one sample in a study of T cell repertoires in cytomegalovirus infection. TCRdb redid the calling of the reads with MiXCR, one entry per CDR3 protein. This repertoire shows some 500,000 distinct CDR3 sequences, 40% found once; its top ten account for 48%. No cognate antigen is known for these TCRs. Sequenced material: cultured PBMCs, taken from culture after CMV antigen stimulation. The receptors were sampled from a human donor in good health (CMV status not recorded). Some clones in this sample may be carry-over from other donors' samples. Both conserved end residues are part of each CDR3. A D gene is named only where the DNA matches it firmly. A row's size may be missing; if present it is once, few, many or a size class.

>TRBD2|.|TRBJ2-5|16|TRBV28
TGTGCCAGCAGTCCTATGCTAGCGGGGGGGGGCGAGACCCAGTACTTC
CASSPMLAGGGETQYF
>.|.|TRBJ2-7|13|TRBV6-5
TGTGCCAGCACCGCCGGGACGGCATACGAGCAGTACTTC
CASTAGTAYEQYF
>TRBD1|.|TRBJ1-1|14|TRBV6-1
TGTGCCAGCAGCAAAACAGGGGCCCGGGGTGAAGCTTTCTTT
CASSKTGARGEAFF
>.|many|TRBJ2-3|17|TRBV7-6
TGTGCCAGCAGCTTATCCGCCGGGACTCGCCCCACAGATACGCAGTATTTT
CASSLSAGTRPTDTQYF
>.|.|TRBJ2-7|16|TRBV15
TGTGCCACCAGCAGAGACATAAGGGTCGGGTCCTACGAGCAGTACTTC
CATSRDIRVGSYEQYF
>TRBD2|few|TRBJ2-3|17|TRBV18
TGTGCCAGCTCACCCGATTGGGCGGGAGGGCCTGCAGATACGCAGTATTTT
CASSPDWAGGPADTQYF
>.|.|TRBJ2-1|15|TRBV11-2
TGTGCCAGCAGCATCCAGCCGGCAGGGGAAAATGAGCAGTTCTTC
CASSIQPAGENEQFF
>.|.|TRBJ2-7|13|TRBV6-5
TGTGCCAGCAGCCGGGCGGCTTCCTACGAGCAGTACTTC
CASSRAASYEQYF
>TRBD1|few|TRBJ1-5|19|TRBV6-1
TGTGCCAGCACACCCAGTTTCGTGACAGGGGGCCTTGGCAATCAGCCCCAGCATTTT
CASTPSFVTGGLGNQPQHF
>TRBD2|.|TRBJ2-5|17|TRBV7-2
TGTGCCAGCAGCCAGGGACTAGCGGGAGACGAGGGAGAGACCCAGTACTTC
CASSQGLAGDEGETQYF
>TRBD1|few|TRBJ1-5|17|TRBV4-1
TGCGCCAGCAGCCCCAGCCCAACAGGGGTTAGCAATCAGCCCCAGCATTTT
CASSPSPTGVSNQPQHF
>TRBD1|.|TRBJ1-1|14|TRBV12-3/TRBV12-4
TGTGCCAGCAGTTGGACAGGGAGCAGTAGTCGGGCTTTCTTT
CASSWTGSSSRAFF
>TRBD2|many|TRBJ2-5|15|TRBV7-6
TGTGCCAGCAGCTGGGGACTAGCGGTTCAAGAGACCCAGTACTTC
CASSWGLAVQETQYF
>.|.|TRBJ2-2|13|TRBV6-5
TGTGCCAGCAGTTACGCCTGGACCGGGGAGCTGTTTTTT
CASSYAWTGELFF
>TRBD2|.|TRBJ2-3|14|TRBV20-1
TGCAGTGCTCGCGCGGGACTAGCGTTAGATACGCAGTATTTT
CSARAGLALDTQYF
>.|.|TRBJ2-3|13|TRBV6-1
TGTGCCAGCGGAGGGGGGGCCATTGATACGCAGTATTTT
CASGGGAIDTQYF
>.|.|TRBJ1-1|13|TRBV19
TGTGCCAGCTCCGCCGTGGAGAAGACTGAAGCTTTCTTT
CASSAVEKTEAFF
>.|few|TRBJ2-7|14|TRBV27
TGTGCCAGCAGTTTACGGGGGACCGCCTACGAGCAGTACTTC
CASSLRGTAYEQYF
>TRBD1|.|TRBJ2-2|17|TRBV11-3
TGTGCCAGCAGCTCAACAAGACAGGGGATGGGCACCGGGGAGCTGTTTTTT
CASSSTRQGMGTGELFF
>.|.|TRBJ2-1|11|TRBV2
TGTGCCAGCAGTATTAAAAATGAGCAGTTCTTC
CASSIKNEQFF
>.|.|TRBJ1-1|17|TRBV6-6
TGTGCCAGCAGTTGGCCCGCGGGGCAGGGAAGGGTCACTGAAGCTTTCTTT
CASSWPAGQGRVTEAFF
>TRBD2|few|TRBJ2-5|16|TRBV7-8
TGTGCCAGCGCGAACCCGGTCAGCGGGAGTCGAGAGACCCAGTACTTC
CASANPVSGSRETQYF
>.|.|TRBJ2-2|16|TRBV15
TGTGCCACCAGCAGAGATCCTAAGGGTGCGGCCGGGGAGCTGTTTTTT
CATSRDPKGAAGELFF
>TRBD1|.|TRBJ2-3|16|TRBV7-2
TGTGCCAGCAGCTCATGGACAGGGGCCAGCACAGATACGCAGTATTTT
CASSSWTGASTDTQYF
>TRBD2|.|TRBJ2-3|14|TRBV10-3
TGTGCCATCAGTGAGACGCGGGAGGGGGATACGCAGTATTTT
CAISETREGDTQYF